This entry concerns a single T cell receptor (beta chain). TCRdb reprocessed the 5' RACE reads with MiXCR, giving one entry per CDR3 protein. Here the sample spans under 550,000 distinct CDR3 sequences, just over 20% being singletons. The data were obtained in a study of T cells after yellow fever vaccination. This receptor was identified in a man in his late teens or twenties who received the YFV17D yellow fever vaccine. Sequences were derived from PBMCs, sampled 21 days after the first yellow fever vaccination.

CDR3 loop: CASSMSGSYEQYF. The CDR3 DNA reads as TGTGCCAGTAGTATGTCAGGGTCCTACGAGCAGTACTTC. This rearrangement joins TRBV19 to TRBJ2-7; possible D gene TRBD1, 5 bases. With 3 bases removed from V and 1 base from J, the gap between germline ends came to 7 bases. In germline, CDR1 is LNHDA, CDR2 SQIVND (reference sequence). This CDR3 is 13 amino acids long.